What follows are 20 T cell receptor beta chains derived from one specimen sequenced in a study of post-analysis software for immune sequencing data. Findings of the study overall: A handful of TRBV segments were significantly more frequent in patients than in controls. TRBV5-6, TRBV5-1 and TRBV20-1 were among these segments.

The antigens these receptors bind are not known. Included in the TCR beta cDNA libraries were unique molecular identifiers. Each CDR3 protein is one row after TCRdb ran MiXCR on the PCR reads. Among 820,000 or so distinct CDR3 sequences listed, about 53% were seen once. The sequencing sample was made of blood. All receptors derive from a girl between 10 and 17 years old with multiple sclerosis.

This clonotype occurred a few times. The junction shows a germline mismatch at one end, possibly a read error. The chain has TRBV11-2 and TRBJ2-1; TRBD2 aligns across 7 bases. CDR1 is SGHAT, CDR2 FQNNGV, per germline. The CDR3 contains 14 residues. The CDR3 loop is CAGSLTSAFNEQFF. CDR3 nucleotide sequence: TGTGCCGGCAGCTTAACTAGCGCCTTTAATGAGCAGTTCTTC. The entire variable domain, with the rest obtained from reference TRBV11-2 and TRBJ2-1, is as follows: EAGVAQSPRYKIIEKRQSVAFWCNPISGHATLYWYQQILGQGPKLLIQFQNNGVVDDSQLPKDRFSAERLKGVDSTLKIQPAKLEDSAVYLCAGSLTSAFNEQFFGPGTRLTVL.

The chain is built from TRBV12-3 or TRBV12-4 and TRBJ2-3, with 7 bases matching TRBD1. V dropped 3 bases and J dropped 1; count of bases not matched to a gene: 7. The CDR3 contains 16 residues. The CDR3 here is CASSFSRGTGTDTQYF. In DNA, the CDR3 is TGTGCCAGCAGTTTTTCCAGGGGGACCGGCACAGATACGCAGTATTTT.

This clonotype was seen ten or more times. The chain couples TRBV7-3 to TRBJ2-5; no firm D call. The germline V gene has CDR1 SGHTA and CDR2 FQGTGA. The V gene lost 3 bases and the J gene lost 2 bases, with 10 bases spanning the gap. The CDR3 totals 14 residues. CDR3 protein: CASSLSGSQETQYF. The CDR3 DNA reads TGTGCCAGCAGCTTGTCCGGCTCGCAAGAGACCCAGTACTTC.

The J gene is TRBJ2-5, the V gene TRBV2; 7 nucleotides match TRBD2. CDR3 length: 14 amino acids. The germline V gene has CDR1 SNHLY and CDR2 FYNNEI. V was clipped by 6 bases and J by 11 bases; unmatched bases: 15. CDR3 bases: TGTGCCAGCAGGGGAGGGACTCCCGACAATGAGCAGTACTTC. It is translated as CASRGGTPDNEQYF.

V usage is TRBV7-9 and J usage is TRBJ2-7, with TRBD2 identical over 7 bases. Trimming removed 4 bases from V and 0 bases from J; junction bases left unmatched: 9. The CDR3 contains 16 residues. The germline gives CDR1 SEHNR, CDR2 FQNEAQ (reference sequence). The CDR3 protein is CASSSREGASSYEQYF. CDR3 nucleotide sequence: TGTGCCAGCAGCTCAAGGGAGGGAGCGAGCTCCTACGAGCAGTACTTC.

The V call is TRBV12-3 or TRBV12-4, the J call TRBJ2-7; no clear D. CDR3 size: 15 residues. V dropped 3 bases and J dropped 5 bases, with 17 bases sitting between them. CDR3 sequence: CASSLLGFDSHEQYF. CDR3 nucleotides: TGTGCCAGCAGTTTGTTGGGGTTTGATTCCCACGAGCAGTACTTC.

The chain is built from TRBV12-3 or TRBV12-4 and TRBJ2-1, with 8 nucleotides matching TRBD1. This CDR3 has 12 residues. J gave up 15 bases and V 7 bases, and 11 bases lay outside the gene matches. The CDR3: CASNPRTGRPFF. In DNA form, the CDR3 reads TGTGCCAGCAATCCCAGGACAGGGAGGCCGTTCTTC.

The CDR3 bases are TGCAGTGCTAGCCTCGGGATCACAGATACGCAGTATTTT. Translated, it gives CSASLGITDTQYF. V is TRBV20-1 and J is TRBJ2-3; D may be TRBD2 (5 bases). This CDR3 region has 13 residues. V dropped 3 bases and J dropped 2 bases, with 9 bases sitting between them. CDR1 is DFQATT, CDR2 SNEGSKA, per germline (reference sequence).

The chain employs TRBV7-9 and TRBJ1-1; D gene ambiguous. This CDR3 is 13 amino acids long. CDR1 and CDR2 (germline): SEHNR, FQNEAQ (reference sequence). The germline V and J ends were trimmed by 7 bases and 3 bases, with 12 bases remaining between them. The CDR3: CASTHDGYTEAFF. The CDR3 coding sequence is TGTGCCAGCACCCACGACGGTTACACTGAAGCTTTCTTT.

The chain links TRBV9 to TRBJ2-7; a possible D gene is TRBD1 (6 bases). This CDR3 spans 14 amino acids. CDR1 is SGDLS and CDR2 is YYNGEE in the germline V gene. V lost 0 bases and J 3 bases, leaving 10 bases between the germline ends. The CDR3 loop reads CASSVVAGDYEQYF. In nucleotides, the CDR3 is TGTGCCAGCAGCGTAGTTGCAGGGGACTACGAGCAGTACTTC.

This clonotype was found a few times. The gene calls are TRBV20-1 and TRBJ1-4, with TRBD1 as a possible D gene (5 bases). Trimming stripped 0 bases from V and 0 bases from J, with 8 bases between. The CDR3 length is 15 residues. In germline, CDR1 is DFQATT, CDR2 SNEGSKA (reference sequence). CDR3 in DNA: TGCAGTGCTAGAGATCAGGGAGCAACTAATGAAAAACTGTTTTTT. Residues: CSARDQGATNEKLFF.

This chain links TRBV5-1 with TRBJ2-3; no definite D call. Trimming took 0 bases from V and 1 from J, leaving 12 bases between them. Germline CDR1 SGHRS, CDR2 YFSETQ. The CDR3 runs to 16 residues. The CDR3 protein is CASSLADQPRTDTQYF. DNA for the CDR3: TGCGCCAGCAGCTTGGCCGACCAGCCCCGCACAGATACGCAGTATTTT.

The rearrangement uses TRBV5-6 and TRBJ1-1; no firm D call. The V gene lost 0 bases and the J gene lost 10 bases, with 13 bases spanning the gap. The germline CDR1 and CDR2 sequences are SGHDT and YYEEEE. The CDR3 sequence is 13 residues long. CDR3 sequence reads: CASSLDSRGLAFF. Written as DNA, the CDR3 is TGTGCCAGCAGCTTGGACAGCAGAGGCCTAGCTTTCTTT.

The chain uses TRBV4-2 and TRBJ2-7; D is perhaps TRBD1 (5 bases). The V and J ends lost 5 bases and 0 bases respectively, with 14 bases between them. Germline values: CDR1 LGHNA, CDR2 YNFKEQ. This CDR3 has 15 amino acids. This CDR3 reads CASSEGPDSSYEQYF. CDR3 nucleotide sequence: TGTGCCAGCAGCGAAGGGCCCGACAGCTCCTACGAGCAGTACTTC.

This clonotype was seen only a few times. The CDR3 reads CASSSRTATAGDEQYF. CDR3 coding DNA: TGTGCCAGCAGTTCCCGGACAGCGACGGCGGGGGACGAGCAGTACTTC. The chain recombines TRBV12-3 or TRBV12-4 with TRBJ2-5; possibly TRBD2 for D (7 bases). The J call may be faulty, since TRBJ2-7 better matches the DNA end. The CDR3 runs to 16 residues.

Only a few counts were recorded for this clonotype. The V gene is TRBV10-3, the J gene TRBJ2-1, with TRBD2 matching 7 bases. Germline CDR1 ENHRY, CDR2 SYGVKD. J was trimmed by 4 bases and V by 8 bases; bases with no gene match: 8. The CDR3 has 14 amino acids. In DNA, the CDR3 is TGTGCCATCGGCCCCGGGACTACTTACAATGAGCAGTTCTTC. It encodes CAIGPGTTYNEQFF.

This chain uses TRBV20-1 with TRBJ2-1, with D unclear. This CDR3 is built from 11 residues. Per germline, CDR1 DFQATT and CDR2 SNEGSKA (reference sequence). V was cut by 1 base and J by 10 bases, with 8 bases left in between. In DNA, the CDR3 is TGCAGTGCTAGAGGCCCCCGGGAGCAGTTCTTC. This encodes CSARGPREQFF.

V usage is TRBV5-1 and J usage is TRBJ2-4; D tentatively fits TRBD1 or TRBD2 (6 bases each). V lost 4 bases, J lost 2 bases, and 19 bases lay in between. This CDR3 comprises 17 residues. The germline V gene encodes CDR1 SGHRS and CDR2 YFSETQ. CDR3 DNA sequence: TGCGCCAGCAGCCCCGGGACGGGGGCACTGACCAAAAACATTCAGTACTTC. This gives the protein CASSPGTGALTKNIQYF.

In its sample, this clonotype was seen a few times. This chain connects TRBV5-1 to TRBJ2-1; tentatively, D is TRBD2 (6 bases). The CDR3 extends over 16 amino acids. From germline, CDR1 is SGHRS and CDR2 YFSETQ. Between the trimmed V and J ends, which lost 5 bases and 1 base, there was a span of 16 bases. This chain's CDR3 is CASRERARGSYNEQFF. Written as DNA, the CDR3 is TGCGCCAGCAGGGAGCGGGCCCGGGGGTCCTACAATGAGCAGTTCTTC. The full variable domain, its missing parts supplied by reference TRBV5-1 and TRBJ2-1, is KAGVTQTPRYLIKTRGQQVTLSCSPISGHRSVSWYQQTPGQGLQFLFEYFSETQRNKGNFPGRFSGRQFSNSRSEMNVSTLELGDSALYLCASRERARGSYNEQFFGPGTRLTVL.

The chain uses TRBV20-1 and TRBJ2-5; 8 bases are a match to TRBD1. The V gene end was trimmed by 2 bases and the J gene end by 2 bases; junction bases not matched to a gene: 10. CDR1 DFQATT and CDR2 SNEGSKA come from the germline V gene (reference sequence). The CDR3 sequence is 16 residues long. CDR3 nucleotide sequence: TGCAGTGCTAGAAGAACCGGGACAGGCAATCAAGAGACCCAGTACTTC. Translating gives CSARRTGTGNQETQYF.